These T cell receptor beta chains were read from a single sample in a study of blood T cell repertoires in COVID-19. Only in-frame clones appear in the TCRdb table, and some are missing; sequencing was by immunoSEQ multiplex PCR. The table lists 390,000 or so clones, 80% to 90% of them singletons. The sample consisted of PBMCs or T cells enriched from blood (not recorded which). The receptors here all came from a man aged 18-30 years who had recovered from COVID-19. CDR3s include the opening cysteine and the closing phenylalanine or tryptophan. D genes are given only for firm matches. Size is stated for part of the rows, as once, few or many counts, or as a class when the clone is expanded.

>TRBV7-2|-|TRBD1|TRBJ1-2
CASSLQGQVYGYTF
TGTGCCAGCAGCTTACAGGGACAGGTCTATGGCTACACCTTC
>TRBV5-1|once|TRBD1|TRBJ1-2
CASSSDGRTGVGYGYTF
TGCGCCAGCAGCTCGGATGGACGTACAGGGGTCGGCTATGGCTACACCTTC
>TRBV6-4|-|-|TRBJ1-1
CASSRGVGNTEAFF
TGTGCCAGCAGTCGGGGAGTTGGGAACACTGAAGCTTTCTTT
>TRBV9|-|-|TRBJ2-3
CASSVLDPSTDTQYF
TGTGCCAGCAGCGTACTAGACCCAAGCACAGATACGCAGTATTTT
>TRBV6-2/TRBV6-3|-|TRBD1|TRBJ1-5
CASSYYRDRVQPQHF
TGTGCCAGCAGTTATTACCGGGACAGGGTACAGCCCCAGCATTTT
>TRBV19|-|TRBD1|TRBJ2-7
CASSVGTGGYEQYF
TGTGCCAGTAGTGTCGGGACAGGGGGCTACGAGCAGTACTTC
>TRBV19|-|TRBD2|TRBJ2-3
CASSPKGTSGSTDTQYF
TGTGCCAGTAGTCCAAAGGGGACTAGCGGGAGCACAGATACGCAGTATTTT
>TRBV25-1|-|-|TRBJ1-1
CASSESAVNTEAFF
TGTGCCAGCAGTGAATCTGCGGTAAACACTGAAGCTTTCTTT
>TRBV19|few|-|TRBJ1-1
CASKPLGANTEAFF
TGTGCCAGTAAACCTTTAGGAGCGAACACTGAAGCTTTCTTT
>TRBV3-1/TRBV3-2|-|TRBD2|TRBJ2-1
CASSQRYLAGAHNEQFF
TGTGCCAGCAGCCAGAGGTACCTAGCGGGGGCTCACAATGAGCAGTTCTTC
>TRBV2|-|TRBD2|TRBJ2-7
CASSEELSSGAWAQYF
TGTGCCAGCAGTGAAGAACTGTCTAGCGGGGCATGGGCGCAGTACTTC
>TRBV6-6|few|TRBD2|TRBJ2-5
CASGTSGQETQYF
TGTGCCAGCGGGACTAGCGGACAAGAGACCCAGTACTTC
>TRBV6-5|once|TRBD1|TRBJ1-1
CASSIGQGIREAFF
TGTGCCAGCAGCATAGGACAGGGGATAAGGGAAGCTTTCTTT
>TRBV6-6|-|TRBD2|TRBJ2-5
CASSLASGRGRETQYF
TGTGCCAGCAGTTTGGCTAGCGGGAGGGGCCGCGAGACCCAGTACTTC
>TRBV7-8|-|-|TRBJ1-2
CASSLEQGWSGYTF
TGTGCCAGCAGCTTAGAGCAGGGTTGGAGTGGCTACACCTTC
>TRBV14|-|-|TRBJ1-6
CASSPTVWNSPLHF
TGTGCCAGCAGCCCGACAGTCTGGAATTCACCCCTCCACTTT
>TRBV5-4|-|TRBD1|TRBJ2-1
CASSGLTGAGEQFF
TGTGCCAGCAGCGGCCTGACAGGGGCCGGTGAGCAGTTCTTC
>TRBV6-4|-|TRBD2|TRBJ2-1
CASSPTSGGALGEQFF
TGTGCCAGCAGCCCAACTAGCGGGGGGGCCTTGGGTGAGCAGTTCTTC
>TRBV29-1|-|TRBD2|TRBJ2-7
CSARRAGAYEQYF
TGCAGCGCCCGCCGGGCGGGGGCCTACGAGCAGTACTTC
>TRBV7-3|once|-|TRBJ1-2
CASSPTSRGTFGYTF
TGTGCCAGCAGCCCAACCTCCAGGGGTACTTTTGGCTACACCTTC